Listed below are T cell receptor beta chains from one sample, sequenced in a study of identical twins. TCRdb reanalysed the 5' RACE reads using MiXCR and keeps one entry per CDR3 protein. The sample has about 100,000 distinct CDR3 sequences; 5.9% are singletons. The sample taken for sequencing was memory T cells sorted from blood. The receptors derive from a woman in her fifties or sixties in good health. Each CDR3 is given with its conserved first and last residue. A D gene is named only where the DNA matches it firmly. Size is stated for part of the rows, as once, few or many counts, or as a class when the clone is expanded.

DNA	CDR3	size	V	J	length	D
TGTGCCAGCAGTTCATACAGTGGAGGCTACGAGCAGTACTTC	CASSSYSGGYEQYF	many	TRBV12-3/TRBV12-4	TRBJ2-7	14	-
TGTGCCACCAGTGACACAGGGGGAGCAGATACGCAGTATTTT	CATSDTGGADTQYF	-	TRBV24-1	TRBJ2-3	14	TRBD1
TGTGCCAGCAGCAAGGGACTAGCGGGACTCCCTCAAGAGACCCAGTACTTC	CASSKGLAGLPQETQYF	few	TRBV14	TRBJ2-5	17	TRBD2
TGTGCCAGCAGCCTCCAGACTAGCCACCAAGAGACCCAGTACTTC	CASSLQTSHQETQYF	few	TRBV11-2	TRBJ2-5	15	TRBD2
TGTGCCAGCAGCCCCTGGGACAGGGTATTACCAGAGACCCAGTACTTC	CASSPWDRVLPETQYF	few	TRBV5-4	TRBJ2-5	16	TRBD1
TGTGCCAGTAGTAAGGATAACGGCAATCAGCCCCAGCATTTT	CASSKDNGNQPQHF	few	TRBV19	TRBJ1-5	14	-
TGTGCTAGCAGCTTGGGGACGAACCGAGGGGGAGATGAGCAGTTCTTC	CASSLGTNRGGDEQFF	few	TRBV7-7	TRBJ2-1	16	-
TGCAGCGCGGAGGGGCCCAATGAAAAACTGTTTTTT	CSAEGPNEKLFF	-	TRBV29-1	TRBJ1-4	12	-
TGTGCCAGCAGCTTAAGGACAGCCTCTAGAATTGAGCAGTACTTC	CASSLRTASRIEQYF	-	TRBV7-6	TRBJ2-7	15	-
TGTGCCAGCAGCCGCGGACCAGGCGCTTCTAACTATGGCTACACCTTC	CASSRGPGASNYGYTF	-	TRBV14	TRBJ1-2	16	-
TGCGCCAGCAGCGCCGGGACTAGCGGGAGGAATGAGCAGTTCTTC	CASSAGTSGRNEQFF	many	TRBV5-1	TRBJ2-1	15	TRBD2
TGCGCCAGCAGCCCTACTAGCGGGACTTATAGCACAGATACGCAGTATTTT	CASSPTSGTYSTDTQYF	many	TRBV5-1	TRBJ2-3	17	TRBD2
TGTGCCAGCAGCTTAGGCACGGGGAGATATGGCTACACCTTC	CASSLGTGRYGYTF	few	TRBV11-2	TRBJ1-2	14	-
TGTGCCAGCAAGGCAAGCACTGAAGCTTTCTTT	CASKASTEAFF	many	TRBV12-3/TRBV12-4	TRBJ1-1	11	-
TGTGCCAGCGAGCCCAGCGGGAGTGGGACAGATACGCAGTATTTT	CASEPSGSGTDTQYF	few	TRBV2	TRBJ2-3	15	TRBD2
TGTGCCAGCAGCCAAGATGTGGGCTATGGCTACACCTTC	CASSQDVGYGYTF	many	TRBV14	TRBJ1-2	13	-
TGTGCCAGCAGTAGAATGACTAGCGGGAAAACCGGGGAGCTGTTTTTT	CASSRMTSGKTGELFF	many	TRBV6-2/TRBV6-3	TRBJ2-2	16	TRBD2
TGCAGCGTTGGACAGGGACGGAATGAGCAGTTCTTC	CSVGQGRNEQFF	many	TRBV29-1	TRBJ2-1	12	TRBD1
TGCGCCAGCAGTTCTACCGGGACTCCGAACTCTGGGGCCAACGTCCTGACTTTC	CASSSTGTPNSGANVLTF	-	TRBV5-1	TRBJ2-6	18	-
TGTGCCGGCTCTGGGGTATCAGCAGATACGCAGTATTTT	CAGSGVSADTQYF	few	TRBV2	TRBJ2-3	13	-
TGTGCCATCAGGGGGACAGGGGCCAAGGACAAAGAGACCCAGTACTTC	CAIRGTGAKDKETQYF	many	TRBV10-3	TRBJ2-5	16	TRBD1
TGCAGTGCTGGCAGGGCCACTAACTATGGCTACACCTTC	CSAGRATNYGYTF	-	TRBV20-1	TRBJ1-2	13	-
TGTGCCAGCCGAAAGACTAGCGGGAGCGGAAATACGCAGTATTTT	CASRKTSGSGNTQYF	many	TRBV12-3/TRBV12-4	TRBJ2-3	15	TRBD2
TGTGCCAGCAGCTTAGGTGGCCGAGCGGGAGAGACCCAGTACTTC	CASSLGGRAGETQYF	many	TRBV11-2	TRBJ2-5	15	-
TGTGCCAGCAGCTTAGATGGAAAGATGAATGAAAAACTGTTTTTT	CASSLDGKMNEKLFF	many	TRBV7-8	TRBJ1-4	15	-
TGCGCCAGCAGCTTGTCGGGGAGGCAGGGAAGGACCAAAAACATTCAGTACTTC	CASSLSGRQGRTKNIQYF	few	TRBV5-1	TRBJ2-4	18	-
TGTGCCAGCAGGACAGGCGGAAACACCATATATTTT	CASRTGGNTIYF	few	TRBV6-6	TRBJ1-3	12	-
TGTGCCAGCAGCTTAGACCCTGGGGGTGAGACCCAGTACTTC	CASSLDPGGETQYF	few	TRBV7-2	TRBJ2-5	14	-
TGCAGTGCGGTGGGGACTAGGAAGGAAGATACGCAGTATTTT	CSAVGTRKEDTQYF	many	TRBV20-1	TRBJ2-3	14	TRBD2
TGTGCCAGCAGCTTGGACATTGGGGAGCTGTTTTTT	CASSLDIGELFF	many	TRBV7-8	TRBJ2-2	12	-
TGTGCCAGCAGTAGAGGGGCTACACAGGGGGGGCAGTTCTTC	CASSRGATQGGQFF	many	TRBV12-3/TRBV12-4	TRBJ2-1	14	TRBD1
TGTGCCCAGGGGTCCGGGGAGCTGTTTTTT	CAQGSGELFF	many	TRBV30	TRBJ2-2	10	-
TGTGCCAGCAGGTGGACTAATGAAAAACTGTTTTTT	CASRWTNEKLFF	many	TRBV12-3/TRBV12-4	TRBJ1-4	12	-
TGCGCCAGCAGCTCGGGGATGTTGGAGACCCAGTACTTC	CASSSGMLETQYF	many	TRBV5-1	TRBJ2-5	13	-
TGCAGTGCTAGATGGGCTATGAACACTGAAGCTTTCTTT	CSARWAMNTEAFF	many	TRBV20-1	TRBJ1-1	13	-
TGTGCCAGCACCCCGCGAGGGCGGGTCTCTGGAAACACCATATATTTT	CASTPRGRVSGNTIYF	many	TRBV6-1	TRBJ1-3	16	-
TGTGCCAGCAGTAACCGGCGGGATAACTACGAGCAGTACTTC	CASSNRRDNYEQYF	many	TRBV6-1	TRBJ2-7	14	-
TGCAGTGCTAGAGATCCCCAGTCTTCAGGCTACACCTTC	CSARDPQSSGYTF	many	TRBV20-1	TRBJ1-2	13	-
TGTGCCACCAGCAGAGTGGACTTCTCGGGCTCTGGGGCCAACGTCCTGACTTTC	CATSRVDFSGSGANVLTF	many	TRBV15	TRBJ2-6	18	-
TGCAGCGTTGCTGACGGGGATGGCTACACCTTC	CSVADGDGYTF	many	TRBV29-1	TRBJ1-2	11	-